These 8 T cell receptor beta chains came from one sample sequenced in a study of blood T cells in healthy people across ages. The authors ran a second PCR of about 7 to 11 cycles using a sample-barcoded 5' primer and a J-beta primer mix. TCRdb redid the calling of the 5' RACE reads with MiXCR, one entry per CDR3 protein. The table includes 550,000 to 650,000 distinct CDR3 sequences, around 27% detected once. This sample was also put to use in a study of T cells of mothers and their children.

The sample comprised blood. Source of these receptors: a boy between 2 and 15 years old in good health.

The chain employs TRBV6-5 and TRBJ2-1; D possibly corresponds to TRBD2 (6 bases). V was cut by 4 bases and J by 9 bases, with 16 bases left in between. CDR3 length: 14 amino acids. Germline values: CDR1 MNHEY, CDR2 SVGAGI. This CDR3 reads CASSSYKAGGEQFF. The CDR3 DNA follows: TGTGCCAGCAGTTCCTACAAGGCCGGGGGTGAGCAGTTCTTC.

Note on this clonotype: A junction end diverges from the germline sequence, so it may reflect a read error. The V call is TRBV29-1, the J call TRBJ2-1; tentatively, D is TRBD2 (6 bases). The germline V gene has CDR1 SQVTM and CDR2 ANQGSEA. The CDR3 runs to 13 residues. CDR3 DNA: TGCGTATACTCAGGCGGGGTTCAAGAGACCGAGTACTTC. As protein: CVYSGGVQETEYF.

This clonotype was counted only a few times. The chain has TRBV6-5 and TRBJ1-1; the match to TRBD1 covers 8 bases. Trimming removed 0 bases from V and 0 bases from J; junction bases left unmatched: 9. This CDR3 has 18 amino acids. The germline gives CDR1 MNHEY, CDR2 SVGAGI. CDR3: CASSYSRQGSPMNTEAFF. The CDR3 region has the DNA TGTGCCAGCAGTTACTCGCGACAGGGGAGTCCCATGAACACTGAAGCTTTCTTT.

V usage is TRBV11-2 and J usage is TRBJ2-3; D is tentatively TRBD1 or TRBD2 (6 bases each). V was shortened by 5 bases and J by 0 bases, with 15 bases between the two germline ends. The CDR3 is 16 residues long. In germline, CDR1 is SGHAT, CDR2 FQNNGV. CDR3 DNA: TGTGCCAGCAGCATGTTCCGGGGGCCAAGCACAGATACGCAGTATTTT. This translates into CASSMFRGPSTDTQYF.

This clonotype came up a few times. The chain joins TRBV12-3 or TRBV12-4 to TRBJ2-4, with TRBD2 matching 9 bases. Trimming took 6 bases from V and 0 from J; bases not matched to a gene: 12. CDR3 length: 18 amino acids. The CDR3 DNA reads as TGTGCCAGCAGATTCCCGTCCCTAGCGGGGCTAGCCAAAAACATTCAGTACTTC. Its translation: CASRFPSLAGLAKNIQYF.

In this sample, this clonotype turned up once. V is TRBV20-1 and J is TRBJ1-2; tentative D call: TRBD1 (5 bases). The CDR3 consists of 12 residues. The V gene lost 1 base and the J gene lost 3 bases, with 6 bases spanning the gap. Per germline, CDR1 DFQATT and CDR2 SNEGSKA (reference sequence). CDR3 amino acids: CSARVGDYGYTF. The DNA for the CDR3 is TGCAGTGCTAGAGTAGGGGACTATGGCTACACCTTC.

The chain combines TRBV30 with TRBJ2-5; perhaps TRBD2 as D (6 bases). Judging by the DNA end, TRBJ2-7 fits better; the J call may be wrong. The length of the CDR3 is 15 residues. Germline-derived CDR1 and CDR2 are GTSNPN and SVGIG (reference sequence). DNA for the CDR3: TGTGCCTGGAATGGTGCCGGGAGCCGGTTCTACGAGCAGTACTTC. It yields the protein CAWNGAGSRFYEQYF.

This clonotype was observed a few times. The rearrangement links TRBV5-1 to TRBJ1-4; the match to TRBD1 covers 8 bases. The length of the CDR3 is 16 residues. The trim removed 4 bases at V and 8 bases at J, leaving 13 bases unmatched. Germline-derived CDR1 and CDR2 are SGHRS and YFSETQ. The CDR3 reads CASSRGPGGLEEKLFF. In DNA form, the CDR3 reads TGCGCCAGCAGCCGAGGGCCAGGGGGCTTGGAGGAAAAACTGTTTTTT.